This T cell receptor beta chain was obtained from a study of blood T cells in healthy people across ages. Study-wide background: Researchers report that template switching captured about one barcoded beta molecule per two T cells.

Worth noting for this clonotype: Its antigen is unknown.

Overall study results and limits: Long-lived donors had more naive CD4+ cells and higher diversity than aged donors. Possibly, changes in expanded clonotypes were confounded because donor CMV status was unknown.

CDR3 length equals 14 residues. Germline CDR1 SGHRS, CDR2 YFSETQ. V gave up 1 base and J gave up 4 bases; unmatched junction bases: 4. A second about 7 to 12 cycle PCR used barcoded and J-beta primers. MiXCR, applied by TCRdb to the 5' RACE reads, yields one record per CDR3 protein. Of fewer than 2 million distinct CDR3 sequences in the sample, about two fifths were seen once. V gene TRBV5-1 combines with J gene TRBJ1-1; 7 positions agree with TRBD1. Sequenced input: blood. The clonotype was recovered from a human donor in good health. The CDR3 is CASSLWDSGTEAFF. The DNA for the CDR3 is TGCGCCAGCAGCTTGTGGGACAGTGGCACTGAAGCTTTCTTT.